This TCR beta chain stems from a study of blood T cell repertoires in COVID-19. V trimming: 10 bases; J trimming: 8 bases; junction bases outside the gene matches: 3. CDR1 is SNHLY, CDR2 FYNNEI, per germline. This CDR3 has 12 residues. The method was immunoSEQ multiplex PCR; TCRdb's version includes in-frame clones alone and lacks a portion of them. The sample gives 150,000 to 200,000 clones, 80% to 90% of which show up once; approximately 12% is in the top ten. Sequences were obtained from peripheral blood. V is TRBV2 and J is TRBJ2-1, with 12 positions matching TRBD2. The receptor comes from a woman of 80 years or more with COVID-19, enrolled during active disease. CDR3 sequence (DNA): TGTGCCACTAGCGGGAGGGGAGATGAGCAGTTCTTC. As protein: CATSGRGDEQFF.